Following are 29 T cell receptor beta chains from one sample sequenced in a study of T cells after somatic rescue of genetic block. Produced via immunoSEQ multiplex PCR; TCRdb's table is partial and in-frame only. This repertoire shows 110,000 or so clones, about 89% found once; its top ten account for 1.4% to 1.5%. Sequenced sample: peripheral blood mononuclear cells (PBMCs). The receptors here all came from a woman under 30.

CDR3 nucleotides: TGTGCCAGCAGCACCATGGGGTTCTATGGCTACACCTTC. This sequence encodes CASSTMGFYGYTF. J is TRBJ1-2 and V is TRBV7-2; unclear D gene. Germline V CDR1 and CDR2: SGHTA, FQGNSA. V was cut by 5 bases and J by 4 bases, with 11 bases left in between. This CDR3 comprises 13 residues.

The chain joins TRBV5-1 to TRBJ2-1; TRBD1 might be the D (6 bases). This CDR3 has 15 residues. In germline, CDR1 is SGHRS, CDR2 YFSETQ. V was clipped by 4 bases and J by 0 bases, with 11 bases between them. The CDR3 nucleotides read TGCGCCAGCAGCCAGGGGCGGCCCTCCTACAATGAGCAGTTCTTC. Translating it yields CASSQGRPSYNEQFF.

This sequence joins TRBV7-9 and TRBJ2-5, with TRBD2 matching 14 bases. Germline CDR1 and CDR2: SEHNR and FQNEAQ (reference sequence). The J segment lost 0 bases and the V segment lost 5 bases, leaving 11 bases of the junction unmatched. This CDR3 contains 19 residues. This chain's CDR3 is CASSPGGTSGGEYQETQYF. The CDR3 DNA is TGTGCCAGCAGCCCGGGTGGGACTAGCGGGGGCGAGTACCAAGAGACCCAGTACTTC.

In DNA, the CDR3 is TGTGCCATCAGTGAGCCTTCCAATGAGCAGTTCTTC. Its protein is CAISEPSNEQFF. This chain links TRBV10-3 with TRBJ2-1; no clear D gene. The CDR3 spans 12 residues. V was pared by 2 bases and J by 6 bases, with 5 bases between. Germline lookup yields CDR1 ENHRY and CDR2 SYGVKD.

The gene calls are TRBV5-4 and TRBJ2-2, with D possibly being TRBD1 (5 bases). Deletions cut 3 bases from V and 7 bases from J, with 13 bases between. This CDR3 spans 14 amino acids. Looked up from germline, CDR1 is SGHNT and CDR2 is YYREEE (reference sequence). CDR3 sequence: CASSSQAVIGELFF. CDR3 nucleotides: TGTGCCAGCAGCTCACAGGCGGTGATCGGGGAGCTGTTTTTT.

The genes are TRBV7-3 and TRBJ2-3; a possible D gene is TRBD1 (5 bases). Germline V gene data show CDR1 as SGHTA and CDR2 as FQGTGA. Trimming took 5 bases from V and 6 from J, leaving 12 bases between them. This CDR3 region has 13 residues. The CDR3 coding sequence is TGTGCCAGCAGCCCCGGACATGGCGATACGCAGTATTTT. Translation: CASSPGHGDTQYF.

This rearrangement joins TRBV28 to TRBJ2-2; 8 nucleotides agree with TRBD1. The CDR3 sequence is 17 residues long. V shed 4 bases and J 5 bases; nucleotides not matched to a gene: 12. From germline, CDR1 is MDHEN and CDR2 SYDVKM. The CDR3 coding sequence is TGTGCCAGCAGTTCGAGAGGACAGGGCCCCTCTACCGGGGAGCTGTTTTTT. Its protein product is CASSSRGQGPSTGELFF.

The gene calls are TRBV5-6 and TRBJ2-5; D tentatively reads TRBD1 or TRBD2 (6 bases each). The CDR3 runs to 16 residues. Germline lookup yields CDR1 SGHDT and CDR2 YYEEEE. V lost 0 bases and J 4 bases, leaving 16 bases between the germline ends. The CDR3, as DNA: TGTGCCAGCAGCTTGGGATTCGGGGGCACCCCAGAGACCCAGTACTTC. It specifies CASSLGFGGTPETQYF. Filled out from reference TRBV5-6 and TRBJ2-5, the complete variable domain reads DAGVTQSPTHLIKTRGQQVTLRCSPKSGHDTVSWYQQALGQGPQFIFQYYEEEERQRGNFPDRFSGHQFPNYSSELNVNALLLGDSALYLCASSLGFGGTPETQYFGPGTRLLVL.

The DNA for the CDR3 is TGTGCCAGCAGTGGTGTAGCGGGACGCAATACGCAGTATTTT. Amino acid sequence: CASSGVAGRNTQYF. The chain has TRBV2 and TRBJ2-3, with 8 bases lining up with TRBD2. V shed 4 bases, J shed 7 bases, and the junction held 7 bases outside the gene matches. This CDR3 is 14 amino acids long. Germline CDR1 is SNHLY and CDR2 is FYNNEI.

The chain's CDR3 is CASSFLLAGAIYEQYF. CDR3 in DNA: TGTGCCAGCAGCTTCCTACTAGCGGGTGCGATCTACGAGCAGTACTTC. The chain is built from TRBV11-2 and TRBJ2-7; TRBD2 aligns across 9 bases. The CDR3 loop spans 16 amino acids. Trimming at V came to 3 bases and at J to 3 bases, leaving 9 bases not matched to a gene. CDR1 SGHAT and CDR2 FQNNGV come from the germline V gene.

The J gene is TRBJ2-2, the V gene TRBV7-3; no definite D call. Germline loops: CDR1 SGHTA, CDR2 FQGTGA. This CDR3 is built from 18 residues. V lost 0 bases, J lost 0 bases, and 14 bases lay in between. This CDR3 is CASSLTPPMRANTGELFF. The CDR3 nucleotides read TGTGCCAGCAGCTTAACCCCCCCCATGCGTGCGAACACCGGGGAGCTGTTTTTT.

The genes are TRBV5-1 and TRBJ2-1; D is undetermined. From germline, CDR1 is SGHRS and CDR2 YFSETQ. Deletions cut 1 base from V and 8 bases from J, with 10 bases between. The CDR3 spans 13 residues. The chain's CDR3 is CASSLNKGYEQFF. The CDR3 bases are TGCGCCAGCAGCTTGAACAAGGGCTATGAGCAGTTCTTC.

J is TRBJ1-2 and V is TRBV5-6, with TRBD1 matching 11 bases. Unmatched junction bases numbered 8, after V lost 4 bases and J lost 6 bases. The CDR3 spans 15 residues. Per germline, CDR1 SGHDT and CDR2 YYEEEE. Here the CDR3 DNA reads TGTGCCAGCAGCCCAGCGGACAGGGGGCCCCATGGCTACACCTTC. It codes for CASSPADRGPHGYTF. The complete variable domain, with remaining parts taken from reference TRBV5-6 and TRBJ1-2, reads DAGVTQSPTHLIKTRGQQVTLRCSPKSGHDTVSWYQQALGQGPQFIFQYYEEEERQRGNFPDRFSGHQFPNYSSELNVNALLLGDSALYLCASSPADRGPHGYTFGSGTRLTVV.

The V call is TRBV4-2, the J call TRBJ1-5, with TRBD1 matching over 9 bases. The V gene's germline CDR1 is LGHNA and CDR2 YNFKEQ. There are 15 residues in the CDR3. Trimming at V came to 1 base and at J to 6 bases, leaving 4 bases not matched to a gene. The CDR3 DNA sequence: TGTGCCAGCAGCCAAGGGACAGGGGAGAGTCAGCCCCAGCATTTT. This translates into CASSQGTGESQPQHF.

The chain couples TRBV19 to TRBJ2-7; 9 bases are a match to TRBD1. J lost 2 bases, V lost 4 bases, and 6 bases had no gene match. This CDR3 contains 15 residues. The germline CDR1 and CDR2 sequences are LNHDA and SQIVND (reference sequence). The CDR3 nucleotides read TGTGCCAGTAGTACCGGGACAGGGCTGACCTACGAGCAGTACTTC. Translation gives CASSTGTGLTYEQYF.

V usage is TRBV6-1 and J usage is TRBJ1-5, with 9 bases aligning to TRBD1. The germline V gene has CDR1 MNHNS and CDR2 SASEGT. The trim removed 3 bases at V and 3 bases at J, leaving 12 bases unmatched. The CDR3 extends over 18 amino acids. In nucleotides, the CDR3 is TGTGCCAGCAGTGATCCCCGCCACAGGGGGCAGGTCAATCAGCCCCAGCATTTT. Residues: CASSDPRHRGQVNQPQHF.

J is TRBJ1-2 and V is TRBV10-3, with unresolved D. Germline CDR1 reads ENHRY; CDR2 reads SYGVKD. Trimming removed 0 bases from V and 5 bases from J, with 16 bases in between. The CDR3 loop spans 16 amino acids. In DNA, the CDR3 is TGTGCCATCAGTGAGTCTCGGCAGCGAGTAGGATATGGCTACACCTTC. Its protein product is CAISESRQRVGYGYTF.

The genes are TRBV27 and TRBJ2-2, with 9 bases aligning to TRBD1. V was clipped by 5 bases and J by 4 bases; unmatched bases: 5. The germline V gene has CDR1 MNHEY and CDR2 SMNVEV (reference sequence). The CDR3 covers 15 residues. The CDR3 loop is CASSPRQGGTGELFF. In DNA, the CDR3 is TGTGCCAGCAGTCCCCGACAGGGGGGCACCGGGGAGCTGTTTTTT.

This clone was recorded once. The chain carries TRBV6-1 and TRBJ1-2; D might be TRBD1 (5 bases). The CDR3 sequence is 15 residues long. Trimming left V 3 bases short and J 0 bases short, with 11 bases between. CDR1 MNHNS and CDR2 SASEGT come from the germline V gene. The CDR3 reads CASSDQGTPNYGYTF. CDR3 coding DNA: TGTGCCAGCAGTGATCAGGGTACCCCTAACTATGGCTACACCTTC.

This chain links TRBV7-9 with TRBJ1-1; 8 bases match TRBD1. CDR3 length equals 16 residues. The V segment lost 5 bases and the J segment 4 bases; nucleotides outside the gene matches: 12. The germline V gene has CDR1 SEHNR and CDR2 FQNEAQ (reference sequence). The CDR3 loop is CASSPDRGEVSTEAFF. As DNA, the CDR3 is TGTGCCAGCAGCCCCGACAGGGGTGAAGTTAGCACTGAAGCTTTCTTT.

The rearrangement uses TRBV18 and TRBJ1-4; TRBD1 might be the D (6 bases). The length of the CDR3 is 15 residues. V was trimmed by 3 bases and J by 5 bases, leaving 13 bases between them. CDR1 KGHSH and CDR2 LQKENI come from the germline V gene. CDR3 bases: TGTGCCAGCTCACCTACCGGGACAAGCAATGAAAAACTGTTTTTT. Translation gives CASSPTGTSNEKLFF.

The CDR3 sequence is CASSGQGSTGELFF. The CDR3 DNA reads TGTGCCAGCAGTGGACAGGGGTCCACCGGGGAGCTGTTTTTT. This rearrangement joins TRBV2 to TRBJ2-2, with 8 bases lining up with TRBD1. From germline, CDR1 is SNHLY and CDR2 FYNNEI. The V gene end was trimmed by 4 bases and the J gene end by 4 bases; junction bases not matched to a gene: 2. This CDR3 region has 14 residues.

This chain connects TRBV5-1 to TRBJ1-5, with TRBD1 matching over 9 bases. CDR3 length equals 15 residues. From germline, CDR1 is SGHRS and CDR2 YFSETQ. The V and J ends lost 2 bases and 1 base, in that order; junction bases with no gene match: 1. The CDR3 region has the DNA TGCGCCAGCAGCTTACAGGGGGCGAGCAATCAGCCCCAGCATTTT. It is translated as CASSLQGASNQPQHF.

This clone was counted a few times. This chain uses TRBV13 with TRBJ1-1, with D perhaps TRBD1 (6 bases). The CDR3 has 12 residues. Germline V gene data show CDR1 as PRHDT and CDR2 as FYEKMQ (reference sequence). V was cut by 7 bases and J by 4 bases, with 10 bases left in between. The CDR3 bases are TGTGCCAGCACTCGGGGGCCCACTGAAGCTTTCTTT. Amino acid sequence: CASTRGPTEAFF.

V gene TRBV19 combines with J gene TRBJ1-4; 11 bases are shared with TRBD1. This CDR3 is built from 17 residues. Unmatched junction bases numbered 2, after V lost 0 bases and J lost 2 bases. CDR1 is LNHDA and CDR2 is SQIVND in the germline V gene (reference sequence). The CDR3 is CASSIDRTGGTNEKLFF. For the CDR3, the DNA is TGTGCCAGTAGTATAGATCGGACAGGGGGCACTAATGAAAAACTGTTTTTT.

The table lists this clone with a count of one. CDR3 residues: CASSSRGDYNQETQYF. CDR3 nucleotides: TGTGCCAGCAGCTCTAGGGGCGACTATAACCAAGAGACCCAGTACTTC. The J gene is TRBJ2-5, the V gene TRBV7-8; D possibly uses TRBD1 or TRBD2 (5 bases each). The CDR3 is 16 amino acids. Trimming pared 4 bases from V and 0 bases from J, leaving 15 bases between. Germline V CDR1 and CDR2: SGHVS, FQNEAQ.

The CDR3 DNA is TGTGCCAGCAGCTCCCCTAGCGGGGGGCCTATCGGTCTGTTCTTC. Amino acid sequence: CASSSPSGGPIGLFF. The chain joins TRBV7-9 to TRBJ2-1; TRBD2 matches at 11 bases. Trimming removed 4 bases from V and 15 bases from J; junction bases left unmatched: 14. Germline V gene data show CDR1 as SEHNR and CDR2 as FQNEAQ (reference sequence). The CDR3 length is 15 residues.

This clone appeared a single time. The chain couples TRBV18 to TRBJ1-3; D remains unclear. Germline-derived CDR1 and CDR2 are KGHSH and LQKENI. V dropped 3 bases and J dropped 0 bases, with 12 bases sitting between them. The CDR3 runs 16 residues. CDR3 DNA: TGTGCCAGCTCACCCTCTCCGGGTAGCTCTGGAAACACCATATATTTT. It specifies CASSPSPGSSGNTIYF. Variable domain in full (rest from reference TRBV18 and TRBJ1-3): NAGVMQNPRHLVRRRGQEARLRCSPMKGHSHVYWYRQLPEEGLKFMVYLQKENIIDESGMPKERFSAEFPKEGPSILRIQQVVRGDSAAYFCASSPSPGSSGNTIYFGEGSWLTVV.

The chain carries TRBV19 and TRBJ2-5; D may be TRBD1 or TRBD2 (5 bases each). The germline V and J ends were trimmed by 5 bases and 3 bases, with 16 bases remaining between them. The germline gives CDR1 LNHDA, CDR2 SQIVND (reference sequence). The CDR3 runs to 15 residues. CDR3 loop: CASSVTGTKEETQYF. In DNA, the CDR3 is TGTGCCAGTAGTGTAACCGGGACGAAAGAAGAGACCCAGTACTTC.